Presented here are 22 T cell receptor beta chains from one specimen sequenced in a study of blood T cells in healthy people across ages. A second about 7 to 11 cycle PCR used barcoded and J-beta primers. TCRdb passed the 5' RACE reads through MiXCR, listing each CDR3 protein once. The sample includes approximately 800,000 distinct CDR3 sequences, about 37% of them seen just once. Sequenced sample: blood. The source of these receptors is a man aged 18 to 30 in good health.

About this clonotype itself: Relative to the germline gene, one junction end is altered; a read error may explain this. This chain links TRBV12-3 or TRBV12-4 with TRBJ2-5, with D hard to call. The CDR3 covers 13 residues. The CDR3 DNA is TGTGCCAGCGGTTTGTTTGAGGTAGAGACCCAGTACTTC. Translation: CASGLFEVETQYF.

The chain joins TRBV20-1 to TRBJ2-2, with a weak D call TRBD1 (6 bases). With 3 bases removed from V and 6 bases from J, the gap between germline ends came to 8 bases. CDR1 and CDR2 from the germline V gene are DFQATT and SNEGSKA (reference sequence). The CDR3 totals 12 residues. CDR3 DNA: TGCAGTGCTAGCAGGGGTGCCGGGGAGCTGTTTTTT. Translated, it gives CSASRGAGELFF.

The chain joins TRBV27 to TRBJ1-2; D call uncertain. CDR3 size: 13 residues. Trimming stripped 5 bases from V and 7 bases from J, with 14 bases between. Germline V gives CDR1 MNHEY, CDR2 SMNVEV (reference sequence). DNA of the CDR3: TGTGCCAGCAGTCGGACGGTATATGGTGGCTACACCTTC. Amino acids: CASSRTVYGGYTF.

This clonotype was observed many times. CDR3 in amino acids: CASSATGTDAYEQYF. The CDR3 nucleotides read TGTGCCAGCAGCGCGACCGGGACTGATGCCTACGAGCAGTACTTC. The chain joins TRBV9 to TRBJ2-7, with a weak D call TRBD2 (6 bases). Germline CDR1 is SGDLS and CDR2 is YYNGEE. The ends were cut back, 3 bases at V and 2 bases at J, with 15 bases in the middle. CDR3 size: 15 residues.

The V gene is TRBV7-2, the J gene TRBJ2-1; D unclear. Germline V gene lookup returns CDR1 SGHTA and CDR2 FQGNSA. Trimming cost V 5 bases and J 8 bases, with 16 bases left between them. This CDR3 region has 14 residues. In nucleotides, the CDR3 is TGTGCCAGCAGCACCACTACCACAAACCATGAGCAGTTCTTC. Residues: CASSTTTTNHEQFF.

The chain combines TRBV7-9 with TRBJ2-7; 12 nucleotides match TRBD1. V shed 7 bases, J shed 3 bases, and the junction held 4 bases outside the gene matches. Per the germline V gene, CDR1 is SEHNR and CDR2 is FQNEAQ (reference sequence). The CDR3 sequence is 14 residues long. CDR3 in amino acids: CASNRDRGLYEQYF. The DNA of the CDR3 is TGTGCCAGCAACAGGGACAGGGGGCTCTACGAGCAGTACTTC.

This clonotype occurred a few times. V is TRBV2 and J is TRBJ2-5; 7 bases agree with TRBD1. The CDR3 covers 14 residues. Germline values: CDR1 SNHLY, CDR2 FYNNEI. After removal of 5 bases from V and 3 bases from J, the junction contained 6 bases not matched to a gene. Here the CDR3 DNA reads TGTGCCAGCAGTTCGAACACAGGGGAAGAGACCCAGTACTTC. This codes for CASSSNTGEETQYF.

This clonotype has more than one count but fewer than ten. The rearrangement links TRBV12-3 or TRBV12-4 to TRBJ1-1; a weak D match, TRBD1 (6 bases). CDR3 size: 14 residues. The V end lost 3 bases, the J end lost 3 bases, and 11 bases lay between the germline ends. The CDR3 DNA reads TGTGCCAGCAGTTTGGGGGCCGAGGACACTGAAGCTTTCTTT. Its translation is CASSLGAEDTEAFF.

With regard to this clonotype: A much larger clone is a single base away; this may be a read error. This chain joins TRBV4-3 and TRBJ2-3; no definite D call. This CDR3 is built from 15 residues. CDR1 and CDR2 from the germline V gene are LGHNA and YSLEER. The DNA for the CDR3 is TGCGCCAGCAGCCAAGATCGCGGACGCACAGATACGCGGTATTTT. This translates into CASSQDRGRTDTRYF.

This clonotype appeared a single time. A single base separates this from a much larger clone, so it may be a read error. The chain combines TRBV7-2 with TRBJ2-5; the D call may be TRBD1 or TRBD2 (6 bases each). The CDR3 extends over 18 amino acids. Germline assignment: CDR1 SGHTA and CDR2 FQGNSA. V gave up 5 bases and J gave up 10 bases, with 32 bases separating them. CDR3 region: CASSHQDYFEQGYEGQYF. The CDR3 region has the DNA TGTGCCAGCAGCCACCAGGACTACTTCGAACAGGGATATGAGGGCCAGTACTTC.

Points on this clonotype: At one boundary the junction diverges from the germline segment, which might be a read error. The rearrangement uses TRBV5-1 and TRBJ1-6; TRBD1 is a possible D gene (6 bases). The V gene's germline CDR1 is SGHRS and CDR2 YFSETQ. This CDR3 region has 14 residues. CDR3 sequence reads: CASRSRDTNLPPHF. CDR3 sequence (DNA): TGCGCCAGCAGGTCCCGGGACACGAATTTACCCCCCCACTTT.

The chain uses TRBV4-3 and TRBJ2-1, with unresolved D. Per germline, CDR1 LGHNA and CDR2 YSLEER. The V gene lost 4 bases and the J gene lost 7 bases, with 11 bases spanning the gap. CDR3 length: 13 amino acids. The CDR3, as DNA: TGCGCCAGCAGCCTTGATTCCGTTAATGAGCAGTTCTTC. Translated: CASSLDSVNEQFF.

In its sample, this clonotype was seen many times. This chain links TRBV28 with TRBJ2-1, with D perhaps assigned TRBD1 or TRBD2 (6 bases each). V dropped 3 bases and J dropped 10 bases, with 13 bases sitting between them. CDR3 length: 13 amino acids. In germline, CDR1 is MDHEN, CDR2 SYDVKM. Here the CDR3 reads CASSFRGGGEQFF. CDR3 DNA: TGTGCCAGCAGTTTCCGAGGAGGGGGGGAGCAGTTCTTC.

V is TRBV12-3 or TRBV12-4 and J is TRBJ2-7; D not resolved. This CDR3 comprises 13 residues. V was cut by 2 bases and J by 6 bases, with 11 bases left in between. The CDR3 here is CASSLRRRCEQYF. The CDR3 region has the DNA TGTGCCAGCAGTTTAAGGCGGCGTTGCGAGCAGTACTTC.

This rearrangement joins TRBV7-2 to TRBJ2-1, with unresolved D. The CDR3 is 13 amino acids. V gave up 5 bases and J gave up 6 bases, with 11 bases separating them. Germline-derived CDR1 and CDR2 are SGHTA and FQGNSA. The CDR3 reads CASSVDQINEQFF. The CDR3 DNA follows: TGTGCCAGCAGCGTAGATCAGATCAATGAGCAGTTCTTC.

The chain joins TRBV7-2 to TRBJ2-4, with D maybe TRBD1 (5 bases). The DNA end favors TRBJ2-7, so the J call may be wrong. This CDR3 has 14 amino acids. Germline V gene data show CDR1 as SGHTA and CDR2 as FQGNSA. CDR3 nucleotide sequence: TGTGCCAGCAGCACGCAGGGTGCCGACTACGAGCAGTACTTC. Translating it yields CASSTQGADYEQYF.

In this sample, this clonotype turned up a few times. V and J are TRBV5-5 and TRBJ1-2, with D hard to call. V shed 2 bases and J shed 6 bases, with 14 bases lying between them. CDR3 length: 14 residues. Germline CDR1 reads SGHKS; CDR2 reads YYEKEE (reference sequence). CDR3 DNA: TGTGCCAGCAGCTTACCGGGTAAAGGAAATGGCTACACCTTC. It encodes CASSLPGKGNGYTF.

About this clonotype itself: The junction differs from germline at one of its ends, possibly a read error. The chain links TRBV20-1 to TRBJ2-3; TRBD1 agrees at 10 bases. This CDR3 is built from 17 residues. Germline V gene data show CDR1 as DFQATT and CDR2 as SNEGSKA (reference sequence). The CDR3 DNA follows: TGCAATGCTAGTATACCCCTCGGACAGGGGGTAACAGATACGCAGTATTTT. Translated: CNASIPLGQGVTDTQYF.

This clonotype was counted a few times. CDR3 in amino acids: CSARAERGVTDTQYF. The CDR3 DNA follows: TGCAGTGCTAGGGCGGAGCGGGGGGTCACAGATACGCAGTATTTT. This chain joins TRBV20-1 and TRBJ2-3; 9 bases line up with TRBD2. Germline loops: CDR1 DFQATT, CDR2 SNEGSKA (reference sequence). V dropped 3 bases and J dropped 2; count of bases not matched to a gene: 6. CDR3 length: 15 residues.

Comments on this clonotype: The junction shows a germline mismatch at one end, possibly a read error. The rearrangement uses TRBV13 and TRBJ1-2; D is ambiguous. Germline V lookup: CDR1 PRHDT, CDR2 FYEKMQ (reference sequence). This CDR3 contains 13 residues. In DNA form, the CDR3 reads TGTGCCAGCAGCGTAGGACCGCTAAATGGCTACACCTTC. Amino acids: CASSVGPLNGYTF. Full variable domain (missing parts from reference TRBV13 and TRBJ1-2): AAGVIQSPRHLIKEKRETATLKCYPIPRHDTVYWYQQGPGQDPQFLISFYEKMQSDKGSIPDRFSAQQFSDYHSELNMSSLELGDSALYFCASSVGPLNGYTFGSGTRLTVV.

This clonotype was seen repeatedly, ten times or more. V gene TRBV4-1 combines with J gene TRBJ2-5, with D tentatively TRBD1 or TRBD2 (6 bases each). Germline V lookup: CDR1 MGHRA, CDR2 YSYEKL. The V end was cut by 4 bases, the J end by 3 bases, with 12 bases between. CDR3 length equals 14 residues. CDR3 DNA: TGCGCCAGCAGCCCGTCCGGGGGCAAAGAGACCCAGTACTTC. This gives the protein CASSPSGGKETQYF.

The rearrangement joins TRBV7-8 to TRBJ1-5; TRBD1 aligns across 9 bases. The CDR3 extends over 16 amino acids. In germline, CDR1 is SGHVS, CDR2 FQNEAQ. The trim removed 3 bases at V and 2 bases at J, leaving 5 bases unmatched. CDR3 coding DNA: TGTGCCAGCAGCTTTGTCCGGGACAGGGGCAATCAGCCCCAGCATTTT. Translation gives CASSFVRDRGNQPQHF.